A selection of T cell receptor beta chains follows, all from one sample in a study of cytomegalovirus exposure and HLA in healthy donors. Sequenced by immunoSEQ multiplex PCR; TCRdb stores in-frame clones only, minus some. The table lists approximately 190,000 clones, over 70% of them singletons. The sample was PBMCs. These receptors were collected from a man aged 45-60 years in good health and CMV-seronegative. The CDR3 runs from the conserved cysteine through the conserved F or W. Each record gives: CDR3 DNA, CDR3 protein, V gene, D gene, clone size, J gene. The D gene is left open where the match is weak. Part of the rows lack a size; the others show once, few, many or a class for expanded clones.

TGTGCCATCAGTGAGCCGGGAGGGCAAGAAACCCAGTACTTC	CAISEPGGQETQYF	TRBV10-3	TRBD2	NA	TRBJ2-5
TGTGCCAGCATAGGGTGGAGGGGGCAACTTAGGACTGAAGCTTTCTTT	CASIGWRGQLRTEAFF	TRBV5-6	TRBD1	NA	TRBJ1-1
TGTGCCAGCGGCGACAGCTACACCATATATTTT	CASGDSYTIYF	TRBV7-6	NA	NA	TRBJ1-3
TGCGCCAGCAGCTTGTTAGGATTGGACAGAAGTAAGGAGACCCAGTACTTC	CASSLLGLDRSKETQYF	TRBV5-1	NA	few	TRBJ2-5
TGTGCCAGCAGGGATGCAGGGTTCAAATCCGGGGAGCTGTTTTTT	CASRDAGFKSGELFF	TRBV7-9	NA	few	TRBJ2-2
TGCGCCAGCAGCCAAGATTGGCGACTAGCGGGGGCAAATGAGCAGTTCTTC	CASSQDWRLAGANEQFF	TRBV4-3	TRBD2	NA	TRBJ2-1
TGTGCCAGCTCGCCGGACAGGGAGTATGGCTACACCTTC	CASSPDREYGYTF	TRBV18	TRBD1	NA	TRBJ1-2
TGTGCCTGGAGGAACCAGGCCGTGCTTACACCCCTCCACTTT	CAWRNQAVLTPLHF	TRBV30	NA	NA	TRBJ1-6
TGTGCCAGCAGACCCGCAGGGGGCCAGCCCCAGCATTTT	CASRPAGGQPQHF	TRBV5-8	TRBD1	NA	TRBJ1-5
TGCGCCAGCAGGGCCGGGGATGAGCAGTTCTTC	CASRAGDEQFF	TRBV5-1	NA	NA	TRBJ2-1
TGTGCCTGGAGTGTACGGAGCGGGGTTGGTGAGCAGTTCTTC	CAWSVRSGVGEQFF	TRBV30	TRBD2	once	TRBJ2-1
TGTGCCAGCAGGGGGAAGACAGGGCTCGAGCAGTACTTC	CASRGKTGLEQYF	TRBV11-3	TRBD1	NA	TRBJ2-7
TGTGCCAGCAGTGGGTCCAGGGGGCTGAAGGGAAGCGGGGAGCTGTTTTTT	CASSGSRGLKGSGELFF	TRBV2	TRBD1	NA	TRBJ2-2
TGTGCCAGCAGCTTAGTCGGCCAGGGGACTGAAGCTTTCTTT	CASSLVGQGTEAFF	TRBV7-9	NA	NA	TRBJ1-1
TGCGCCAGCAGCTCGGACAGGGAGGGGGCCCAAGAGACCCAGTACTTC	CASSSDREGAQETQYF	TRBV5-1	NA	NA	TRBJ2-5
TGTGCCAGCAGCCGGACAGGCTTGAGGGAAAAACTGTTTTTT	CASSRTGLREKLFF	TRBV7-9	TRBD1	NA	TRBJ1-4
TGTGCCTGGACGGGCCAGGACAGGGGACAGCCCCAGCATTTT	CAWTGQDRGQPQHF	TRBV30	TRBD1	NA	TRBJ1-5
TGTGCCAGTAGTCCTCAAAAGGGGGCGACGGCCTTC	CASSPQKGATAF	TRBV19	TRBD1	NA	TRBJ1-2
TGTGCCTGCCCCCGGGCTGGGGCCAACGTCCTGACTTTC	CACPRAGANVLTF	TRBV30	NA	NA	TRBJ2-6
TGTGCCAGCCTAAGCACAGGGGGTGACTATGGCTACACCTTC	CASLSTGGDYGYTF	TRBV5-6	TRBD1	NA	TRBJ1-2
TGTGCCAGCAGCCTGCCTAGGGCTAGCGGGGGTAACGGGGAGCTGTTTTTT	CASSLPRASGGNGELFF	TRBV5-6	TRBD2	NA	TRBJ2-2
TGCGCCAGCAGCGCCACACTAGCGGAGCAAGAGACCCAGTACTTC	CASSATLAEQETQYF	TRBV4-3	TRBD2	NA	TRBJ2-5
TGTGCCATAGATAAGGGGAACAATGAGCAGTTCTTC	CAIDKGNNEQFF	TRBV19	NA	few	TRBJ2-1
TGTGCCAGCAGACCCCGGGACTTACAGAACACTGAAGCTTTCTTT	CASRPRDLQNTEAFF	TRBV25-1	NA	once	TRBJ1-1
TGCGCCAGCAGCCGGACCCAGGGGAGCACTGAAGCTTTCTTT	CASSRTQGSTEAFF	TRBV4-1	NA	NA	TRBJ1-1
TGTGCCAGCAGCTTAGGACTAGCGGGGGGCTACGAGCAGTACTTC	CASSLGLAGGYEQYF	TRBV13	TRBD2	few	TRBJ2-7
TGTGCCAGCAGCGTAATTAGCGGGGGGTTCAGCACAGATACGCAGTATTTT	CASSVISGGFSTDTQYF	TRBV9	TRBD2	NA	TRBJ2-3
TGTGCCAGCAGACACAGAGACAACACTGAAGCTTTCTTT	CASRHRDNTEAFF	TRBV6-5	NA	NA	TRBJ1-1
TGTGCCAGCCGGACTAGCGGGGGGGCCGCCTTCTGGGAGACCCAGTACTTC	CASRTSGGAAFWETQYF	TRBV27	TRBD2	few	TRBJ2-5
TGTGCCAGTAGTATCGACAGGGGGCGCGGGGGTGAGCAGTTCTTC	CASSIDRGRGGEQFF	TRBV19	TRBD1	NA	TRBJ2-1
TGTGCTAGCAGCTTATTGACAAACGCCCCAGATACGCAGTATTTT	CASSLLTNAPDTQYF	TRBV7-9	NA	NA	TRBJ2-3
TGTGCCAGCAGCTCCCGGGACAGGGGTCCCCACGAGCAGTACTTC	CASSSRDRGPHEQYF	TRBV7-2	TRBD1	NA	TRBJ2-7
TGTGCCAGCAGCGTCAGAACAGGGCCCGGGGAGCTGTTTTTT	CASSVRTGPGELFF	TRBV7-2	NA	NA	TRBJ2-2
TGTGCTAGTGGCCTGGGGTCGGGGGTAGGGGAAAAACTGTTTTTT	CASGLGSGVGEKLFF	TRBV12-5	NA	NA	TRBJ1-4
TGTGCCAGCAGCGAAGGGGGGGGCTCCTACAATGAGCAGTTCTTC	CASSEGGGSYNEQFF	TRBV9	NA	NA	TRBJ2-1
TGTGCCAGCAGTTTGGGCCGCAGGACATACGGCATTCAGTACTTC	CASSLGRRTYGIQYF	TRBV27	NA	NA	TRBJ2-4
TGCGCCAGCAGCTTAACTACAGGGATCTCCTACGAGCAGTACTTC	CASSLTTGISYEQYF	TRBV5-1	NA	NA	TRBJ2-7
TGTGCCAGCAGCTTACCTGGACAGGGCCCAGATACGCAGTATTTT	CASSLPGQGPDTQYF	TRBV7-9	TRBD1	NA	TRBJ2-3
TGTGCCAGCAGTGACCGGACAGGGGGCAGGGGAGAAGCGCAGTATTTT	CASSDRTGGRGEAQYF	TRBV6-1	TRBD1	NA	TRBJ2-3
TGCGCCAGCAGCACCGGGACCTACGAGCAGTACTTC	CASSTGTYEQYF	TRBV5-1	NA	NA	TRBJ2-7
TGTGCCAGCAGAGGAGGCACAGATACGCAGTATTTT	CASRGGTDTQYF	TRBV5-4	NA	few	TRBJ2-3
TGTGCCAGCAGCTCACTCATCTCTGGGGCCAACGTCCTGACTTTC	CASSSLISGANVLTF	TRBV7-9	NA	NA	TRBJ2-6
TGTGCCAGCTCACCACCGGGGACTACCTACGAGCAGTACTTC	CASSPPGTTYEQYF	TRBV18	TRBD2	NA	TRBJ2-7
TGTGCCTGGAGTGTACGGGGGGATTTTATTTCTGGAAACACCATATATTTT	CAWSVRGDFISGNTIYF	TRBV30	NA	NA	TRBJ1-3
TGTGCCAGCAGCTTGGAGCCGGCCAGGGGACATGGCTACACCTTC	CASSLEPARGHGYTF	TRBV5-5	NA	NA	TRBJ1-2
TGTGCCAGCAGTTTACAGCGGGGGGCCGGGTGGACCCAGTACTTC	CASSLQRGAGWTQYF	TRBV27	TRBD2	NA	TRBJ2-5
TGTGCCTGGAAGGCAGGGGAAAAACTGTTTTTT	CAWKAGEKLFF	TRBV30	NA	NA	TRBJ1-4
TGTGCCAGCAGTGGCCAAGCGACCATAGGACAGAACTTCTACGAGCAGTACTTC	CASSGQATIGQNFYEQYF	TRBV2	NA	few	TRBJ2-7
TGTGCCAGCAGTCTAGGCCCGCTTCCTGGAAACACCATATATTTT	CASSLGPLPGNTIYF	TRBV11-2	NA	NA	TRBJ1-3
TGTGCCAGCAGTTCCGGAGGAACAGGGGGCCGCGAGCAGTACTTC	CASSSGGTGGREQYF	TRBV6-5	TRBD1	few	TRBJ2-7
TGCGCCAGCAGCCAAGAGGGAGGGGCGCCTTCCTACGAGCAGTACTTC	CASSQEGGAPSYEQYF	TRBV4-1	TRBD2	NA	TRBJ2-7
TGCGCCAGCAGCCCCTCAGTCGCGGGCTATGAGCAGTTCTTC	CASSPSVAGYEQFF	TRBV5-1	NA	NA	TRBJ2-1
TGTGCCAGCAGTTCCACGGGCAGGGCCAATGAGCAGTTCTTC	CASSSTGRANEQFF	TRBV6-6	NA	NA	TRBJ2-1
TGTGCCAGCAGTGATAGTTTAAATAGCAATCAGCCCCAGCATTTT	CASSDSLNSNQPQHF	TRBV2	NA	NA	TRBJ1-5